Listed here is a single T cell receptor beta chain. These data are taken from a study of blood T cell repertoires in COVID-19. Background on the study: COVID-19 samples, acute and convalescent, were from the United States, Italy and Spain.

Per the authors' pipeline: Using reference gene primer amplification, nucleated cell counts were estimated. TCRdb's copy holds only in-frame clones and misses some; the assay was immunoSEQ multiplex PCR. V and J calls and clone size come straight from that table; D and trimming were deduced from the DNA. The sample yields about 180,000 clones, around 80% seen once. Trimming left V 3 bases short and J 1 base short, with 10 bases between. The CDR3 spans 14 residues. Germline V gene lookup returns CDR1 LNHNV and CDR2 YYDKDF (reference sequence). The rearrangement links TRBV15 to TRBJ2-7; TRBD1 is a possible D gene (5 bases). This TCR derives from an elderly woman with COVID-19, enrolled during active disease. Sample: peripheral blood. The CDR3 region is CATSRTAPSYEQYF. CDR3 bases: TGTGCCACCAGCAGGACAGCACCTTCCTACGAGCAGTACTTC.